This T cell receptor (beta chain) was profiled in a study of cytomegalovirus exposure and HLA in healthy donors. Study overall: The 90 to 150 validation repertoires were produced on the same platform as the roughly 700 repertoires of the first cohort. This was reported in a later analysis. Overall study results and limits: Most TCR sequences were uncommon, yet certain public TCRs appeared in many donors. Three CMV-associated chains proved CMV antigen-specific in vitro.

Comments on this clone: The antigen is not known.

A roughly 120-subject validation cohort, separate from the 666-subject first cohort, supplied the donors. Assay used: immunoSEQ multiplex PCR; TCRdb lists only in-frame clones, some missing. The sample carries around 120,000 clones, 80% to 90% recorded once. Germline V lookup: CDR1 MNHEY, CDR2 SMNVEV (reference sequence). The CDR3 contains 15 residues. The junction had 8 bases not matched to a gene; V was cut back by 5 bases and J by 3 bases. The J gene is TRBJ2-7, the V gene TRBV27; 9 nucleotides align to TRBD1. Sequenced: PBMCs. The source is a woman younger than 35 in good health and CMV-seronegative. DNA for the CDR3: TGTGCCAGCAGTATCGAAGGACAGGGGTTCTACGAGCAGTACTTC. Encoded protein: CASSIEGQGFYEQYF.